The entry below describes one TCR beta chain. What it binds is unknown. The data belong to a study of blood T cells in healthy people across ages. Each sample used at least 7 million PBMCs. Study results and limitations: Greater diversity and more naive CD4+ cells were seen in long-lived donors than in aged donors.

Primed by a sample-barcoded 5' primer and a J-beta primer mix, a second PCR proceeded for about 6 to 11 cycles. MiXCR was run by TCRdb on the 5' RACE reads, yielding one entry per CDR3 protein. Here the sample spans approximately 690,000 distinct CDR3 sequences, approximately 50% being singletons. CDR3 size: 12 residues. CDR1 and CDR2 from the germline V gene are LNHNV and YYDKDF (reference sequence). V was shortened by 5 bases and J by 6 bases, with 10 bases between the two germline ends. The chain links TRBV15 to TRBJ1-1; D remains ambiguous. Sequencing was performed on blood. This receptor was taken from a man aged 60 to 69 in good health. CDR3 DNA sequence: TGTGCCACCAGCCCAAGGTTCTCTGAAGCTTTCTTT. The encoded protein is CATSPRFSEAFF.